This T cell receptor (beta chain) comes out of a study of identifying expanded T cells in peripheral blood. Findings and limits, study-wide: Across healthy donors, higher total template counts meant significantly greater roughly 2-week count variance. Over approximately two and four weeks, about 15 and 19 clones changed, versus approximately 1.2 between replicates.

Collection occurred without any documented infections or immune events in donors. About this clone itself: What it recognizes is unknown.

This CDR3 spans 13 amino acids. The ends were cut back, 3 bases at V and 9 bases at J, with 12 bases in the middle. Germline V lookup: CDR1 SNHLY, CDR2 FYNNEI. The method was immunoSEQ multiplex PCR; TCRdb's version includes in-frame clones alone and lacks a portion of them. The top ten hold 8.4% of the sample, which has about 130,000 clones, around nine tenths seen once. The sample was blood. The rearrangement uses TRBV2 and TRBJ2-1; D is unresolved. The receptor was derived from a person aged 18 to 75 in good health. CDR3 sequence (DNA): TGTGCCAGCAGTGACGAGGATCGGGCTGAGCAGTTCTTC. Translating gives CASSDEDRAEQFF.